This T cell receptor beta chain was sequenced in a study of cytomegalovirus exposure and HLA in healthy donors. Study-wide findings and caveats: The classifier reportedly diagnosed cytomegalovirus status with high specificity and sensitivity. Among TCR beta chains, those listed as cytomegalovirus-associated numbered some 170.

CDR1 is MNHEY, CDR2 SVGAGI, per germline. Trimming at V came to 1 base and at J to 7 bases, leaving 12 bases not matched to a gene. The CDR3 has 16 amino acids. PCR was performed using 60 Vbeta and 13 Jbeta primers. Repertoires were generated with immunoSEQ multiplex PCR, while TCRdb's copy carries only in-frame clones and drops some. Recorded for this sample: some 130,000 clones. In regard to this clone: Its antigen remains unidentified.

Source material: PBMCs. The rearrangement links TRBV6-5 to TRBJ1-1, with TRBD1 matching over 7 bases. This TCR came from a woman aged 55-70 years in good health and CMV-seronegative. This chain's CDR3 is CASSYWGRGTSLEAFF. In DNA form, the CDR3 reads TGTGCCAGCAGTTACTGGGGCAGGGGGACCTCCCTTGAAGCTTTCTTT.